Only a few counts were recorded for the clone carrying this TCR beta chain. As yet, its antigen is unknown. Antigen-specific CD4+ T cell clonotypes were called by their expansion after viral peptide-pool culture in ViraFEST. At the end of about 10 days of culture, CD4+ T cells were isolated. This individual contracted SARS-CoV-2 between March and December 2020, as verified by PCR. Two doses of BNT162b2 or mRNA-1273 vaccine were administered to participants. Per germline, CDR1 MGHRA and CDR2 YSYEKL. The CDR3 runs 14 residues. V shed 3 bases, J shed 3 bases, and the junction held 3 bases outside the gene matches. The table came from immunoSEQ multiplex PCR; TCRdb's copy has only in-frame clones and leaves some out. The sample includes over 15,000 clones, about 70% of them seen just once. The data stem from a study of vaccination effects on CD4 cells after COVID-19. About the study: Both early and late time points after vaccination provided samples from three convalescent patients. The study, taken as a whole, reports: Clones arising from infection and from vaccination showed marked clonal contraction late after vaccination.

The rearrangement links TRBV4-1 to TRBJ1-1; 8 nucleotides align to TRBD1. The clonotype was recovered from a human donor who had a prior SARS-CoV-2 infection. The specimen was CD4+ T cells from PBMCs cultured with SARS-CoV-2 spike peptides, collected after COVID-19 vaccination. The CDR3 here is CASSHRQGHTEAFF. As DNA, the CDR3 is TGCGCCAGCAGCCACCGACAGGGGCACACTGAAGCTTTCTTT.